The 19 T cell receptor beta chains in this list originate from one sample, sequenced in a study of CD8 T cells in Susac syndrome. With random hexamers, reverse transcription was performed on about 0.5 to 1 ug of RNA. MiXCR was run by TCRdb on the immunoSEQ multiplex PCR reads, yielding one entry per CDR3 protein. The data hold approximately 300,000 distinct CDR3 sequences, with 75% to 85% observed a single time. Sequencing was performed on CD8+ T cells from PBMCs. The receptors were gathered from a human donor with multiple sclerosis.

This chain joins TRBV3-1 and TRBJ2-7; 14 nucleotides align to TRBD2. The CDR3 contains 17 residues. V shed 6 bases and J 1 base; nucleotides not matched to a gene: 8. Looked up from germline, CDR1 is LGHDT and CDR2 is YNNKEL (reference sequence). The CDR3 region is CASSHPRLAGGSYEQYF. CDR3 in DNA: TGTGCCAGCAGTCACCCCAGACTAGCGGGAGGGTCCTACGAGCAGTACTTC.

The chain recombines TRBV19 with TRBJ2-1; TRBD2 agrees at 9 bases. Germline CDR1 and CDR2: LNHDA and SQIVND (reference sequence). J was trimmed by 5 bases and V by 3 bases; bases with no gene match: 2. The CDR3 runs 14 residues. In nucleotides, the CDR3 is TGTGCCAGTAGTATGCTAGCGGGGCACAATGAGCAGTTCTTC. This translates into CASSMLAGHNEQFF. Looking up the rest from reference TRBV19 and TRBJ2-1 gives the full variable domain: DGGITQSPKYLFRKEGQNVTLSCEQNLNHDAMYWYRQDPGQGLRLIYYSQIVNDFQKGDIAEGYSVSREKKESFPLTVTSAQKNPTAFYLCASSMLAGHNEQFFGPGTRLTVL.

The CDR3 coding sequence is TGTGCCAGCAGCTTAGGTCCCGCAGGGAACTATGGCTACACCTTC. Translating gives CASSLGPAGNYGYTF. V gene TRBV7-8 combines with J gene TRBJ1-2; a possible D gene is TRBD1 (5 bases). CDR3 length: 15 residues. Germline lookup yields CDR1 SGHVS and CDR2 FQNEAQ. V gave up 1 base and J gave up 2 bases, with 11 bases separating them.

J is TRBJ2-1 and V is TRBV7-2, with D tentatively TRBD1 (6 bases). V was trimmed by 0 bases and J by 2 bases, leaving 8 bases between them. CDR3 length equals 15 residues. The germline gives CDR1 SGHTA, CDR2 FQGNSA. The DNA of the CDR3 is TGTGCCAGCAGCTTAGCGTGGACAGCCTACAATGAGCAGTTCTTC. Protein: CASSLAWTAYNEQFF.

The chain joins TRBV6-2 or TRBV6-3 to TRBJ2-1; 7 positions match TRBD1. The CDR3 contains 14 residues. Losses at the gene ends were 2 bases for V and 15 bases for J; bases not matched to a gene: 13. Germline-derived CDR1 and CDR2 are MNHEY and SVGEGT. CDR3 protein: CASSYHLLGTVTFF. The CDR3 DNA reads TGTGCCAGCAGTTACCATCTCTTGGGGACAGTTACGTTCTTC.

The rearrangement joins TRBV15 to TRBJ1-2; D is unresolved. Germline assignment: CDR1 LNHNV and CDR2 YYDKDF (reference sequence). The CDR3 runs 14 residues. Trimming cost V 3 bases and J 1 base, with 9 bases left between them. The CDR3 here is CATSSEQNNYGYTF. CDR3 in DNA: TGTGCCACCAGCAGTGAACAGAATAACTATGGCTACACCTTC.

V and J are TRBV4-1 and TRBJ1-4, with TRBD1 as a possible D gene (5 bases). The germline V and J ends were trimmed by 3 bases and 3 bases, with 14 bases remaining between them. The CDR3 has 16 amino acids. CDR1 and CDR2 (germline): MGHRA, YSYEKL. In nucleotides, the CDR3 is TGCGCCAGCAGCCACCTACCGGGACCTCCTAATGAAAAACTGTTTTTT. It is translated as CASSHLPGPPNEKLFF.

The chain is built from TRBV28 and TRBJ2-7; no definite D call. V was shortened by 1 base and J by 2 bases, with 9 bases between the two germline ends. CDR1 is MDHEN, CDR2 SYDVKM, per germline. The CDR3 is made up of 14 amino acids. The CDR3 region is CASSLSPVTYEQYF. The DNA of the CDR3 is TGTGCCAGCAGTTTATCCCCCGTTACCTACGAGCAGTACTTC. Looking up the rest from reference TRBV28 and TRBJ2-7 gives the full variable domain: DVKVTQSSRYLVKRTGEKVFLECVQDMDHENMFWYRQDPGLGLRLIYFSYDVKMKEKGDIPEGYSVSREKKERFSLILESASTNQTSMYLCASSLSPVTYEQYFGPGTRLTVT.

The genes are TRBV6-6 and TRBJ1-5; D uncertain. Germline CDR1 and CDR2: MNHNY and SVGAGI (reference sequence). Deletions cut 6 bases from V and 7 bases from J, with 10 bases between. This CDR3 is 12 amino acids long. CDR3 region: CASSQDGQPQHF. In nucleotides, the CDR3 is TGTGCCAGCAGCCAAGACGGCCAGCCCCAGCATTTT.

The rearrangement links TRBV6-5 to TRBJ2-2; tentatively, D is TRBD2 (5 bases). The CDR3 is made up of 14 amino acids. The germline V and J ends were trimmed by 2 bases and 1 base, with 5 bases remaining between them. The germline V gene encodes CDR1 MNHEY and CDR2 SVGAGI. CDR3 sequence reads: CASSYRENTGELFF. CDR3 coding DNA: TGTGCCAGCAGTTACCGGGAGAACACCGGGGAGCTGTTTTTT.

The genes are TRBV2 and TRBJ1-6; D is perhaps TRBD1 (5 bases). V was shortened by 8 bases and J by 4 bases, with 12 bases between the two germline ends. Germline V CDR1 and CDR2: SNHLY, FYNNEI. The CDR3 is made up of 14 amino acids. The CDR3 DNA reads TGTGCCAGCGTTGGGGGAGTATATAATTCACCCCTCCACTTT. The encoded protein is CASVGGVYNSPLHF.

V usage is TRBV27 and J usage is TRBJ1-1; D remains ambiguous. V shed 3 bases and J shed 3 bases, with 11 bases lying between them. The CDR3 extends over 14 amino acids. The germline V gene encodes CDR1 MNHEY and CDR2 SMNVEV (reference sequence). For the CDR3, the DNA is TGTGCCAGCAGTTTTTTGGGGAGCCACACTGAAGCTTTCTTT. This gives the protein CASSFLGSHTEAFF.

The gene calls are TRBV29-1 and TRBJ2-1, with TRBD1 matching 7 bases. CDR3 size: 10 residues. Germline V CDR1 and CDR2: SQVTM, ANQGSEA. With 7 bases clipped from V and 6 bases from J, the junction kept 0 bases outside the gene matches. CDR3: CSGQGNEQFF. CDR3 bases: TGCAGCGGACAGGGCAATGAGCAGTTCTTC.

J is TRBJ2-7 and V is TRBV6-2 or TRBV6-3; possible D gene TRBD1, 6 bases. The CDR3 length is 15 residues. V lost 2 bases and J 1 base, leaving 12 bases between the germline ends. Looked up from germline, CDR1 is MNHEY and CDR2 is SVGEGT. The CDR3 is CASSYDAGDSYEQYF. The CDR3 DNA reads as TGTGCCAGCAGTTACGATGCAGGGGATTCCTACGAGCAGTACTTC.

V and J are TRBV30 and TRBJ1-5; D is perhaps TRBD1 (5 bases). The V gene's germline CDR1 is GTSNPN and CDR2 SVGIG (reference sequence). The CDR3 spans 13 residues. V lost 5 bases to trimming and J lost 5 bases, with 13 bases between them. This CDR3 is CAWRTTGDQPQHF. CDR3 coding DNA: TGTGCCTGGCGTACTACAGGCGATCAGCCCCAGCATTTT.

This chain uses TRBV20-1 with TRBJ2-7, with TRBD2 identical over 15 bases. The CDR3 is 15 residues long. Germline values: CDR1 DFQATT, CDR2 SNEGSKA (reference sequence). V trimming: 3 bases; J trimming: 4 bases; junction bases outside the gene matches: 4. DNA for the CDR3: TGCAGTGCTAGGGGGACTAGCGGGAGGTCTTACGAGCAGTACTTC. Protein product: CSARGTSGRSYEQYF.

The chain recombines TRBV6-2 or TRBV6-3 with TRBJ2-4; maybe TRBD1 (6 bases). CDR1 MNHEY and CDR2 SVGEGT come from the germline V gene. CDR3 length: 14 amino acids. Trimming pared 6 bases from V and 6 bases from J, leaving 15 bases between. CDR3 nucleotide sequence: TGTGCCAGCAGCCACCGGACAGAATTAAACATTCAGTACTTC. Its protein product is CASSHRTELNIQYF.

This sequence joins TRBV12-3 or TRBV12-4 and TRBJ1-4; maybe TRBD1 (6 bases). This CDR3 comprises 16 residues. V was trimmed by 2 bases and J by 0 bases, leaving 10 bases between them. The chain's CDR3 is CASSLRGFATNEKLFF. The DNA of the CDR3 is TGTGCCAGCAGTTTAAGGGGGTTTGCAACTAATGAAAAACTGTTTTTT.

The chain couples TRBV30 to TRBJ2-7; a weak D match, TRBD1 (6 bases). Germline values: CDR1 GTSNPN, CDR2 SVGIG (reference sequence). V lost 4 bases, J lost 3 bases, and 13 bases lay in between. The CDR3 loop spans 13 amino acids. The chain's CDR3 is CAWTLGQGYEQYF. The DNA for the CDR3 is TGTGCCTGGACCCTGGGACAAGGCTACGAGCAGTACTTC. The variable domain in full, completed from reference TRBV30 and TRBJ2-7, reads SQTIHQWPATLVQPVGSPLSLECTVEGTSNPNLYWYRQAAGRGLQLLFYSVGIGQISSEVPQNLSASRPQDRQFILSSKKLLLSDSGFYLCAWTLGQGYEQYFGPGTRLTVT.